The clone carrying this TCR beta chain is deemed medium-sized. The antigen remains unidentified. Clones were read by immunoSEQ multiplex PCR, and TCRdb kept only the in-frame ones, dropping some. The table records tens of thousands of clones, 84% of them present only once. The sample belongs to a study of OX40 agonist ivuxolimab in advanced cancers. In the study overall: A history of anti-PD-1, anti-PD-L1 or anti-CTLA-4 therapy was acceptable, and approximately 39% had some. General observations from the study: Antigens targeted by the expanded peripheral T cells were not determined. Near-lowest levels of clonal expansion characterized partial responders at 0.1-3.0 mg/kg.

CDR1 is MNHNS and CDR2 is SASEGT in the germline V gene. Trimming left V 3 bases short and J 9 bases short, with 20 bases between. The CDR3 spans 15 residues. The clonotype was recovered from an adult with an advanced solid tumor such as melanoma, head and neck, liver or kidney cancer. Sequenced here: CD4+ or CD8+ T cells sorted from blood, sampled in a trial of the OX40 agonist ivuxolimab. This sequence joins TRBV6-1 and TRBJ1-2; D gene ambiguous. CDR3 DNA: TGTGCCAGCAGTGACATCGACCGACCCCAAATGCGCTACACCTTC. Translating it yields CASSDIDRPQMRYTF.